This record looks at one T cell receptor beta chain sequence and its context. This clonotype was seen repeatedly, ten times or more. The specificity of this receptor is unknown. Per-base qualities were not stored, and no clone one base away is much larger. The TCR beta CDR3 regions were amplified from RNA transcripts. A first-round RT-PCR of the TCR CDR3 used the HTBI primer set with the Qiagen OneStep RT-PCR kit. Libraries were constructed in a second round of multiplex PCR, after which size selection and purification were carried out. Sequencing of the libraries was done on an Illumina HiSeq2000 using paired-end 100 bp reads. The original methods were these. SOAPnuke was used to process the raw data, removing reads that contained adapters or uncalled bases, had a mean Phred below 15, or lacked an exact match to the constant primer or identifier. High-quality paired reads were merged with COPE v1.2.5, and unique nucleotide sequences were defined as clonotypes. Clonotypes were aligned to IMGT TRBV, TRBD and TRBJ reference segments using MiTCR v1.1. Analysis was restricted to V-J combinations with a frequency above 0.0001, which covered roughly 99% of repertoires. The TCS score was defined as F50 (clonal expansion) divided by E x V (chaos), with BLOSUM62-based TCRdist calculated between CDR3 peptides within each V-J. Welch's t-statistics and random forest reduced around 520 V-J features to 10 to 15, which were used in a naive Bayes classifier (R e1071). TCRdb reran the public reads through fastp at Q25 and MiXCR, keeping productive beta chains. CDR3 protein duplicates are merged, each entry listing the most common genes and DNA. The V and J calls reflect TCRdb's pipeline rather than the authors' work. Within this sample are under 400,000 distinct CDR3 sequences, with about 20% of them counted one time only. Of the sample, around 47% is held by the ten largest clones.

A patient counted as having stable Graves' hyperthyroidism if no progression to ophthalmopathy occurred over 18 months of follow-up. The hyperthyroidism patients were between 18 and 65 years old and newly diagnosed, with a disease duration of less than 2 months. Patients with uncontrolled infections, other autoimmune diseases, pregnancy or lactation were excluded. Diagnoses relied on clinical symptoms, serum thyroxine and TRAb, thyroid ultrasound and orbital computed tomography. PBMCs were separated from about 10 ml of fresh peripheral blood using Ficoll-Paque density gradient centrifugation. Total RNA was extracted with Trizol reagent, and quality was checked on an Agilent 2100 Bioanalyzer. The data belong to a study of T cells in Graves' hyperthyroidism and ophthalmopathy (dated by TCRdb to about 2019). Context from the whole study: Peripheral blood samples were taken at initial diagnosis, before any treatment was given. A discovery cohort of roughly 100 patients, about 43 with Graves' ophthalmopathy and 57 with stable Graves' hyperthyroidism, was used to find distinguishing TCR V-J signatures. An independent validation cohort of 18 to 20 hyperthyroidism patients and more than 15 patients who later progressed to ophthalmopathy tested prospective prediction of ophthalmopathy. For training and testing, the 110 or so patients in the discovery cohort were randomly divided in a 7:3 ratio. In about 6 Graves' hyperthyroidism patients, the study also compared T-cell repertoires from thyroid tissue with T-cell repertoires from blood. After sampling, hyperthyroidism patients received methimazole starting at 30 mg daily, and ophthalmopathy patients received high-dose intravenous methylprednisolone. The paper reports TCR Vbeta CDR3 sequencing of approximately 140 peripheral blood samples: approximately 43 ophthalmopathy, about 75 hyperthyroidism and around 17 progressor patients.

Summary of the overall study and its limitations: A model built on a 13 V-J signature distinguished ophthalmopathy from stable hyperthyroidism, reaching 85% to 90% sensitivity and under 84% specificity in cross-validation and 80%/75% in testing. In validation, the model predicted progression to ophthalmopathy with around 71% sensitivity and approximately 78% specificity, a median of about six months before onset. Sample size was not statistically predetermined, and investigators were not blinded to group allocation. Most expanded thyroid clonotypes (frequency above 0.001) were also found in blood, which suggests that blood repertoires may mirror thyroid immune responses.

The CDR3 sequence holds 14 residues, the cysteine and phenylalanine included. The kept DNA is CDR3 alone, 42 bases in frame from the first base. V loses 3 bases, J loses 0 bases, and the germline ends lie 11 bases apart. CDR1 and CDR2, per the germline V gene (reference sequence), are GTSNPN and SVGIG. The chain is encoded by TRBV30 joined to TRBJ1-1, with an unclear D gene assignment. The TCR was taken from a woman aged 45-65 years with Graves' hyperthyroidism. The sample was blood. The sequenced DNA is TGTGCCTGGAGCGACTTCAGTTTGAACACTGAAGCTTTCTTT. Translated, it reads CAWSDFSLNTEAFF.